Each of the 19 T cell receptor beta chains below was sequenced from the same sample in a study of Graves' ophthalmopathy and Graves' hyperthyroidism. For repertoire sequencing, the TCR beta CDR3 regions were amplified from RNA transcripts. Second-round multiplex PCR came after first-round RT-PCR with HTBI primers. MiXCR, applied by TCRdb to the multiplex PCR reads, yields one record per CDR3 protein. The table records under 200,000 distinct CDR3 sequences, over 35% of them present only once. The sequencing input was peripheral blood. These receptors were obtained from a woman aged 40 to 50 with Graves' ophthalmopathy.

Many counts were recorded for this clonotype. The gene calls are TRBV7-3 and TRBJ1-1; tentative D call: TRBD1 (5 bases). V shed 5 bases and J shed 4 bases, with 14 bases lying between them. The length of the CDR3 is 14 residues. From germline, CDR1 is SGHTA and CDR2 FQGTGA. CDR3 region: CASSTQGDTTEAFF. In nucleotides, the CDR3 is TGTGCCAGCAGCACCCAGGGTGACACCACTGAAGCTTTCTTT.

The CDR3 sequence: CASSEIIRETQYF. The CDR3 DNA reads TGTGCCAGCAGTGAAATTATCCGAGAGACCCAGTACTTC. This rearrangement joins TRBV2 to TRBJ2-5, with D unresolved. The germline CDR1 and CDR2 sequences are SNHLY and FYNNEI. The CDR3 runs to 13 residues. Trimming removed 2 bases at V and 4 bases at J, with 8 bases between. Combining the CDR3 with reference TRBV2 and TRBJ2-5 gives the whole variable domain EPEVTQTPSHQVTQMGQEVILRCVPISNHLYFYWYRQILGQKVEFLVSFYNNEISEKSEIFDDQFSVERPDGSNFTLKIRSTKLEDSAMYFCASSEIIRETQYFGPGTRLLVL.

This chain uses TRBV12-5 with TRBJ1-1; D remains unclear. From germline, CDR1 is LGHNT and CDR2 FRNRAP. The V and J ends lost 8 bases and 1 base respectively, with 11 bases between them. This CDR3 is 13 amino acids long. CDR3 protein: CASLATPNTEAFF. The CDR3 DNA reads TGTGCTAGTCTCGCGACACCGAACACTGAAGCTTTCTTT.

This clonotype was picked up a small number of times. The chain is built from TRBV6-2 or TRBV6-3 and TRBJ2-7; tentative D call: TRBD1 (5 bases). The CDR3 is 16 residues long. V dropped 0 bases and J dropped 7 bases, with 19 bases sitting between them. Germline CDR1 reads MNHEY; CDR2 reads SVGEGT. This CDR3 is CASSYSLGHPLVEQYF. The CDR3 DNA follows: TGTGCCAGCAGTTACTCGTTGGGGCATCCCCTGGTGGAGCAGTACTTC.

This clonotype was seen repeatedly, ten times or more. This sequence joins TRBV5-4 and TRBJ1-2; 9 bases match TRBD1. Germline-derived CDR1 and CDR2 are SGHNT and YYREEE (reference sequence). The J segment lost 12 bases and the V segment lost 3 bases, leaving 9 bases of the junction unmatched. This CDR3 comprises 13 residues. CDR3 loop: CASSSQAGQGHTF. The CDR3 bases are TGTGCCAGCAGCTCCCAAGCGGGACAGGGACACACCTTC.

This clonotype has ten or more counts. The chain links TRBV7-2 to TRBJ1-5; D is undetermined. CDR1 and CDR2 from the germline V gene are SGHTA and FQGNSA. V lost 1 base to trimming and J lost 3 bases, with 7 bases between them. The CDR3 consists of 14 residues. Here the CDR3 DNA reads TGTGCCAGCAGCTTAGACAGCCACAATCAGCCCCAGCATTTT. This sequence encodes CASSLDSHNQPQHF.

The chain recombines TRBV28 with TRBJ1-5; D ambiguous. This CDR3 contains 15 residues. Germline assignment: CDR1 MDHEN and CDR2 SYDVKM. Trimming cost V 8 bases and J 0 bases, with 14 bases left between them. CDR3 coding DNA: TGTGCCAGCGGCCGTGACTCCATTAGCAATCAGCCCCAGCATTTT. It specifies CASGRDSISNQPQHF.

This chain connects TRBV7-8 to TRBJ2-7; weak D call: TRBD1 (6 bases). V dropped 5 bases and J dropped 2 bases, with 25 bases sitting between them. The CDR3 runs 18 residues. Germline V CDR1 and CDR2: SGHVS, FQNEAQ. CDR3 sequence (DNA): TGTGCCAGCAGCCTCCTCGTGGCTCCAAGGACAGCAGCCTACGAGCAGTACTTC. Residues: CASSLLVAPRTAAYEQYF.

In its sample, this clonotype was seen many times. The V and J genes are TRBV18 and TRBJ2-5, with TRBD2 as a possible D gene (6 bases). The ends were cut back, 0 bases at V and 2 bases at J, with 13 bases in the middle. The germline V gene has CDR1 KGHSH and CDR2 LQKENI. The CDR3 spans 16 residues. CDR3 loop: CASSPPGSGWQETQYF. CDR3 bases: TGTGCCAGCTCACCACCGGGCAGCGGGTGGCAAGAGACCCAGTACTTC.

This clonotype was seen a handful of times. The J gene is TRBJ1-6, the V gene TRBV20-1; a possible D gene is TRBD1 (5 bases). The CDR3 length is 13 residues. V lost 2 bases, J lost 7 bases, and 9 bases lay in between. Germline loops: CDR1 DFQATT, CDR2 SNEGSKA (reference sequence). CDR3 sequence: CSARTGPNSPLHF. DNA of the CDR3: TGCAGTGCTAGAACAGGACCCAATTCACCCCTCCACTTT.

This clonotype was seen ten or more times. V usage is TRBV15 and J usage is TRBJ2-5, with D unresolved. The V gene's germline CDR1 is LNHNV and CDR2 YYDKDF (reference sequence). This CDR3 spans 13 amino acids. V lost 4 bases, J lost 4 bases, and 10 bases lay in between. CDR3 region: CATSNGPGETQYF. For the CDR3, the DNA is TGTGCCACCAGCAATGGACCGGGAGAGACCCAGTACTTC.

The gene calls are TRBV6-5 and TRBJ1-1; possibly TRBD1 for D (5 bases). The CDR3 totals 15 residues. Per the germline V gene, CDR1 is MNHEY and CDR2 is SVGAGI. Trimming removed 2 bases from V and 6 bases from J, with 16 bases in between. CDR3 loop: CASSYVRAPGAEAFF. CDR3 nucleotide sequence: TGTGCCAGCAGTTACGTTCGGGCCCCGGGGGCTGAAGCTTTCTTT.

This chain links TRBV28 with TRBJ1-4, with D tentatively TRBD1 (5 bases). In germline, CDR1 is MDHEN, CDR2 SYDVKM. Trimming cost V 3 bases and J 1 base, with 6 bases left between them. This CDR3 comprises 14 residues. The CDR3: CASSLTVTNEKLFF. The CDR3, as DNA: TGTGCCAGCAGTTTGACAGTAACTAATGAAAAACTGTTTTTT.

This clonotype was seen many times. This chain links TRBV12-3 or TRBV12-4 with TRBJ2-7; 8 bases match TRBD2. J was trimmed by 3 bases and V by 6 bases; bases with no gene match: 7. This CDR3 is built from 14 residues. For the CDR3, the DNA is TGTGCCAGCAGGAAACCCGGGACTAGCTACGAGCAGTACTTC. It encodes CASRKPGTSYEQYF.

This clonotype was seen ten or more times. This chain links TRBV18 with TRBJ2-7; TRBD2 matches 9 bases. J was trimmed by 4 bases and V by 4 bases; bases with no gene match: 2. The CDR3 has 13 residues. Germline-derived CDR1 and CDR2 are KGHSH and LQKENI. DNA for the CDR3: TGTGCCAGCTCACGGACTAGCGAGTACGAGCAGTACTTC. Encoded protein: CASSRTSEYEQYF.

There are many counts of this clonotype. This chain uses TRBV6-1 with TRBJ2-7; D is perhaps TRBD1 or TRBD2 (5 bases each). The CDR3 length is 11 residues. V shed 3 bases and J shed 9 bases, with 9 bases lying between them. In germline, CDR1 is MNHNS, CDR2 SASEGT. DNA of the CDR3: TGTGCCAGCAGTGACGGGACCGCGCAGTACTTC. Amino acids: CASSDGTAQYF.

The genes are TRBV7-2 and TRBJ1-2; 11 bases are shared with TRBD1. Trimming removed 3 bases from V and 6 bases from J; junction bases left unmatched: 3. The CDR3 totals 14 residues. Germline CDR1 reads SGHTA; CDR2 reads FQGNSA. The CDR3 nucleotides read TGTGCCAGCAGCTTGCGGACAGGGGGCCATGGCTACACCTTC. It yields the protein CASSLRTGGHGYTF.

The sample holds many counts of this clonotype. The rearrangement uses TRBV6-1 and TRBJ2-4; D is undetermined. This CDR3 spans 11 amino acids. Germline values: CDR1 MNHNS, CDR2 SASEGT. V was trimmed by 3 bases and J by 3 bases, leaving 0 bases between them. DNA for the CDR3: TGTGCCAGCAGTGACAAAAACATTCAGTACTTC. This encodes CASSDKNIQYF.

The J gene is TRBJ2-7, the V gene TRBV28; perhaps TRBD1 as D (5 bases). The CDR3 sequence is 16 residues long. V was cut by 7 bases and J by 4 bases, with 23 bases left in between. Germline V gives CDR1 MDHEN, CDR2 SYDVKM. The CDR3 region has the DNA TGTGCCAGCATCCCAGGAGTGCGCCAGGGAATTTACGAGCAGTACTTC. Translated, it gives CASIPGVRQGIYEQYF.